The 28 T cell receptor beta chains below come from one sample, sequenced in a study of cytomegalovirus exposure and HLA in healthy donors. With 60 Vbeta and 13 Jbeta primers, the PCR was carried out. Only in-frame clones appear in the TCRdb table, and some are missing; sequencing was by immunoSEQ multiplex PCR. The sample records about 140,000 clones, around 81% being singletons. Sequencing was carried out using PBMCs. The receptor source for this set is a middle-aged man in good health and CMV-seronegative.

The count of this clone is one. The genes are TRBV10-3 and TRBJ2-2; TRBD2 matches at 12 bases. The CDR3 is 15 amino acids. The V gene end was trimmed by 6 bases and the J gene end by 7 bases; junction bases not matched to a gene: 6. Looked up from germline, CDR1 is ENHRY and CDR2 is SYGVKD. The CDR3 nucleotides are TGTGCCATCAGCCCTAGCGGGGGGGCGAACGGGGAGCTGTTTTTT. This encodes CAISPSGGANGELFF.

V gene TRBV18 combines with J gene TRBJ2-5; 8 positions match TRBD2. The CDR3 is 14 amino acids. The junction had 1 base not matched to a gene; V was cut back by 0 bases and J by 4 bases. Germline values: CDR1 KGHSH, CDR2 LQKENI. In DNA, the CDR3 is TGTGCCAGCTCACCACCAGCGGGAGCAGAGACCCAGTACTTC. Encoded protein: CASSPPAGAETQYF.

The chain recombines TRBV21-1 with TRBJ1-3; the tabulated D call, TRBD1, remains unverified against the DNA. TRBV21-1 is noted as a pseudogene. This CDR3 has 18 amino acids. In nucleotides, the CDR3 is TGTGCCAGCAGCAATTACGGGACAGGGTCCTACTCTGGAAACACCATATATTTT. Translating gives CASSNYGTGSYSGNTIYF.

Written as DNA, the CDR3 is TGTGCCAGCAGTATGGACAGGGTCGGGTACAATGAGCAGTTCTTC. It encodes CASSMDRVGYNEQFF. This chain links TRBV27 with TRBJ2-1, with TRBD1 matching over 8 bases. This CDR3 contains 15 residues. V lost 5 bases and J lost 4; bases outside the gene matches: 7. Germline CDR1 and CDR2: MNHEY and SMNVEV (reference sequence).

This chain links TRBV7-9 with TRBJ1-6; weak D call: TRBD1 (6 bases). Looked up from germline, CDR1 is SEHNR and CDR2 is FQNEAQ (reference sequence). This CDR3 region has 15 residues. V gave up 7 bases and J gave up 7 bases, with 17 bases separating them. The CDR3 nucleotides read TGTGCCAGCACCAAAGGGGGGGGATCGAATTCACCCCTCCACTTT. Its translation is CASTKGGGSNSPLHF.

This clone was seen more than once but under ten times. The chain uses TRBV4-2 and TRBJ2-7; 12 positions match TRBD2. CDR3 length: 18 residues. V gave up 4 bases and J gave up 4 bases; unmatched junction bases: 14. The germline V gene has CDR1 LGHNA and CDR2 YNFKEQ. CDR3 nucleotide sequence: TGTGCCAGCAGCCGAGAGTTCCTGACTAGCGGGAGTGCGTACGAGCAGTACTTC. Translating gives CASSREFLTSGSAYEQYF.

The chain recombines TRBV29-1 with TRBJ2-3; 12 positions match TRBD2. This CDR3 has 14 residues. Germline CDR1 is SQVTM and CDR2 is ANQGSEA. V lost 7 bases and J lost 5; bases outside the gene matches: 7. The CDR3 region is CSARTSGIEDTQYF. Here the CDR3 DNA reads TGCAGCGCTCGGACTAGCGGGATCGAAGATACGCAGTATTTT.

This clone has more than one count but fewer than ten. The chain uses TRBV19 and TRBJ2-7, with 8 bases that match TRBD2. The CDR3 is 15 amino acids. After removal of 5 bases from V and 1 base from J, the junction contained 7 bases not matched to a gene. The germline V gene encodes CDR1 LNHDA and CDR2 SQIVND (reference sequence). CDR3 loop: CASSVTSAVSYEQYF. As DNA, the CDR3 is TGTGCCAGTAGTGTGACTAGCGCGGTTTCCTACGAGCAGTACTTC.

The V and J genes are TRBV19 and TRBJ2-2; the D gene is possibly TRBD2 (6 bases). From germline, CDR1 is LNHDA and CDR2 SQIVND (reference sequence). This CDR3 is built from 15 residues. The germline V and J ends were trimmed by 2 bases and 6 bases, with 13 bases remaining between them. DNA of the CDR3: TGTGCCAGTAGTATAACGGGAGCCGTCGCCGGGGAGCTGTTTTTT. Its protein product is CASSITGAVAGELFF. Complete variable domain (other parts from reference TRBV19 and TRBJ2-2): DGGITQSPKYLFRKEGQNVTLSCEQNLNHDAMYWYRQDPGQGLRLIYYSQIVNDFQKGDIAEGYSVSREKKESFPLTVTSAQKNPTAFYLCASSITGAVAGELFFGEGSRLTVL.

DNA for the CDR3: TGTGCCAGCAGCGCAAGCCCGGGACAGGGGCCTGGCTACACCTTC. It yields the protein CASSASPGQGPGYTF. The V call is TRBV2, the J call TRBJ1-2, with TRBD1 matching 10 bases. The V and J ends lost 6 bases and 7 bases, in that order; junction bases with no gene match: 11. Germline CDR1 is SNHLY and CDR2 is FYNNEI. The CDR3 contains 15 residues.

The V call is TRBV5-1, the J call TRBJ2-7, with D possibly matching TRBD2 (5 bases). CDR1 and CDR2 from the germline V gene are SGHRS and YFSETQ. This CDR3 spans 16 amino acids. The ends were cut back, 4 bases at V and 0 bases at J, with 17 bases in the middle. Here the CDR3 DNA reads TGCGCCAGCAGCGTAGTCACTAGGCCAAGCTCCTACGAGCAGTACTTC. It specifies CASSVVTRPSSYEQYF.

The V gene is TRBV7-2, the J gene TRBJ1-3, with 8 bases identical to TRBD1. From germline, CDR1 is SGHTA and CDR2 FQGNSA. The CDR3 sequence is 16 residues long. V lost 1 base and J lost 4; bases outside the gene matches: 6. This chain's CDR3 is CASSLGYGQGGNTIYF. CDR3 nucleotide sequence: TGTGCCAGCAGCTTAGGGTACGGACAGGGAGGAAACACCATATATTTT.

The V and J genes are TRBV5-4 and TRBJ2-7; D call uncertain. Deletions cut 0 bases from V and 5 bases from J, with 9 bases between. CDR1 and CDR2 (germline): SGHNT, YYREEE (reference sequence). The CDR3 has 13 amino acids. The CDR3 here is CASSLGYSNEQYF. The DNA of the CDR3 is TGTGCCAGCAGCTTGGGCTATAGCAACGAGCAGTACTTC.

This chain connects TRBV5-1 to TRBJ2-7, with 10 bases identical to TRBD1. The V gene end was trimmed by 0 bases and the J gene end by 4 bases; junction bases not matched to a gene: 4. Looked up from germline, CDR1 is SGHRS and CDR2 is YFSETQ. The length of the CDR3 is 15 residues. CDR3 coding DNA: TGCGCCAGCAGCTTGGTTGGACAGGGGGAATACGAGCAGTACTTC. Encoded protein: CASSLVGQGEYEQYF.

In this sample, this clone turned up once. The CDR3 DNA reads as TGTGCCAGCAGTGAAGGGTACAGGGCCGCCTACGAGCAGTACTTC. This sequence encodes CASSEGYRAAYEQYF. V is TRBV6-1 and J is TRBJ2-7; a weak D match, TRBD1 (6 bases). There are 15 residues in the CDR3. CDR1 and CDR2 from the germline V gene are MNHNS and SASEGT. V was pared by 1 base and J by 2 bases, with 12 bases between.

V usage is TRBV6-6 and J usage is TRBJ2-2; 12 bases are a match to TRBD1. This CDR3 is 15 amino acids long. After removal of 6 bases from V and 5 bases from J, the junction contained 4 bases not matched to a gene. The germline CDR1 and CDR2 sequences are MNHNY and SVGAGI (reference sequence). CDR3 in amino acids: CASRGQGAWTGELFF. The CDR3 DNA follows: TGTGCCAGCAGGGGACAGGGGGCGTGGACCGGGGAGCTGTTTTTT.

V is TRBV2 and J is TRBJ1-6, with D possibly TRBD1 on 5 matching bases. This CDR3 is 15 amino acids long. The ends were cut back, 6 bases at V and 6 bases at J, with 15 bases in the middle. CDR1 and CDR2 (germline): SNHLY, FYNNEI. The CDR3 nucleotides read TGTGCCAGCAGGGTACAGGTGAATCGTAATTCACCCCTCCACTTT. This translates into CASRVQVNRNSPLHF.

The genes are TRBV5-1 and TRBJ2-4, with TRBD1 matching over 7 bases. Germline V gives CDR1 SGHRS, CDR2 YFSETQ. This CDR3 contains 17 residues. V lost 4 bases to trimming and J lost 3 bases; unmatched junction nucleotides: 13. CDR3 region: CASSTRTGGPVKNIQYF. The CDR3 coding sequence is TGCGCCAGCAGCACCCGGACAGGAGGTCCCGTCAAAAACATTCAGTACTTC.

In its sample, this clone was seen once. The chain couples TRBV5-4 to TRBJ2-1; 9 bases fit TRBD2. The CDR3 has 19 amino acids. Trimming removed 4 bases from V and 0 bases from J; junction bases left unmatched: 14. From germline, CDR1 is SGHNT and CDR2 YYREEE (reference sequence). The CDR3 nucleotides read TGTGCCAGCAGCCCAAAGGAGGGACTAGCCATTAGCTCCTACAATGAGCAGTTCTTC. Translating it yields CASSPKEGLAISSYNEQFF.

The J gene is TRBJ1-6, the V gene TRBV5-1; TRBD1 might be the D (6 bases). Per germline, CDR1 SGHRS and CDR2 YFSETQ. The CDR3 is 14 amino acids. The V end lost 4 bases, the J end lost 7 bases, and 12 bases lay between the germline ends. The chain's CDR3 is CASSPQGSNSPLHF. The CDR3 bases are TGCGCCAGCAGCCCACAGGGATCCAATTCACCCCTCCACTTT.

This clone has only a few counts. The V gene is TRBV19, the J gene TRBJ2-3; D not resolved. CDR1 and CDR2 (germline): LNHDA, SQIVND (reference sequence). The germline V and J ends were trimmed by 5 bases and 6 bases, with 6 bases remaining between them. This CDR3 is built from 11 residues. The DNA of the CDR3 is TGTGCCAGTAGTTTTCGGGATACGCAGTATTTT. This translates into CASSFRDTQYF. Using reference TRBV19 and TRBJ2-3 for the parts outside the CDR3, the full variable domain is DGGITQSPKYLFRKEGQNVTLSCEQNLNHDAMYWYRQDPGQGLRLIYYSQIVNDFQKGDIAEGYSVSREKKESFPLTVTSAQKNPTAFYLCASSFRDTQYFGPGTRLTVL.

The chain couples TRBV4-1 to TRBJ1-2; D not certain. The CDR3 spans 17 residues. The germline V and J ends were trimmed by 0 bases and 7 bases, with 21 bases remaining between them. Germline CDR1 MGHRA, CDR2 YSYEKL. The DNA of the CDR3 is TGCGCCAGCAGCCAAGATGAGTCCGCCACACGTCGGGGTGGCTACACCTTC. This sequence encodes CASSQDESATRRGGYTF.

This chain connects TRBV4-1 to TRBJ2-1, with 7 bases identical to TRBD2. V lost 4 bases and J lost 4; bases outside the gene matches: 16. The V gene's germline CDR1 is MGHRA and CDR2 YSYEKL. This CDR3 comprises 18 residues. CDR3 in DNA: TGCGCCAGCAGCCCCCGGTCGTCGGCGGGAGCCCCATACAATGAGCAGTTCTTC. Its translation is CASSPRSSAGAPYNEQFF.

This clone was observed a handful of times. The chain carries TRBV30 and TRBJ1-3; tentative D call: TRBD1 (5 bases). V lost 3 bases, J lost 1 base, and 10 bases lay in between. Germline V gene sequence: CDR1 GTSNPN, CDR2 SVGIG (reference sequence). CDR3 length: 14 residues. The chain's CDR3 is CAWRGTVSGNTIYF. The CDR3 coding sequence is TGTGCCTGGAGAGGGACTGTGTCTGGAAACACCATATATTTT.

The V and J genes are TRBV19 and TRBJ2-3; D not resolved. The CDR3 totals 13 residues. Germline CDR1 is LNHDA and CDR2 is SQIVND (reference sequence). The V gene lost 4 bases and the J gene lost 4 bases, with 9 bases spanning the gap. The CDR3 DNA reads TGTGCCAGTAGTAGCCGGGTCCCAGATACGCAGTATTTT. Its translation is CASSSRVPDTQYF. The full variable domain, its missing parts supplied by reference TRBV19 and TRBJ2-3, is DGGITQSPKYLFRKEGQNVTLSCEQNLNHDAMYWYRQDPGQGLRLIYYSQIVNDFQKGDIAEGYSVSREKKESFPLTVTSAQKNPTAFYLCASSSRVPDTQYFGPGTRLTVL.

V is TRBV2 and J is TRBJ1-5; D remains ambiguous. The CDR3 runs to 14 residues. The ends were cut back, 7 bases at V and 0 bases at J, with 10 bases in the middle. Germline V gene sequence: CDR1 SNHLY, CDR2 FYNNEI. The DNA of the CDR3 is TGTGCCAGCACCCTTGGCAATAGCAATCAGCCCCAGCATTTT. Its protein product is CASTLGNSNQPQHF.

CDR3 coding DNA: TGTGCCAGCAGTCCCACAGGGGGCAGGCAGCCCCAGCATTTT. It encodes CASSPTGGRQPQHF. The V gene is TRBV27, the J gene TRBJ1-5; TRBD1 agrees at 9 bases. The CDR3 loop spans 14 amino acids. CDR1 is MNHEY, CDR2 SMNVEV, per germline (reference sequence). The V segment lost 5 bases and the J segment 7 bases; nucleotides outside the gene matches: 6.

This clone was seen more than once but under ten times. The chain couples TRBV2 to TRBJ2-5; a possible D gene is TRBD1 (6 bases). V lost 2 bases, J lost 11 bases, and 15 bases lay in between. CDR1 and CDR2 (germline): SNHLY, FYNNEI. The CDR3 covers 13 residues. CDR3 in DNA: TGTGCCAGCAGTGAACAGGGGCTCGGGGAGCAGTACTTC. It yields the protein CASSEQGLGEQYF.